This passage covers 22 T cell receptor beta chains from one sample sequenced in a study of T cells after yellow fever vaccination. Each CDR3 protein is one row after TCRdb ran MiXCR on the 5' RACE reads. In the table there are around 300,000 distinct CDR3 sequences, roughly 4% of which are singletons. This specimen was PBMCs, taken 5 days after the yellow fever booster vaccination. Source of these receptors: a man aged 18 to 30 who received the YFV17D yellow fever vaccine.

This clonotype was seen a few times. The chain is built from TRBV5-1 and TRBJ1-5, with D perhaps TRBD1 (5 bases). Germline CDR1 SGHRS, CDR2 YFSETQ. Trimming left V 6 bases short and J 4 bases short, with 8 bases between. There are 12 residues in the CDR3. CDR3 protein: CASIRGNQPQHF. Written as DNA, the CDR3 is TGCGCCAGCATCCGGGGGAATCAGCCCCAGCATTTT.

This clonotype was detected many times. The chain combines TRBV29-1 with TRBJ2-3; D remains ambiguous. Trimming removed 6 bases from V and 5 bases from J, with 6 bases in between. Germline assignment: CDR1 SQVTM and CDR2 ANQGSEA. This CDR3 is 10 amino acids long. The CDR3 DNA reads TGCAGCGTGAGAAAAGATACGCAGTATTTT. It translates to CSVRKDTQYF.

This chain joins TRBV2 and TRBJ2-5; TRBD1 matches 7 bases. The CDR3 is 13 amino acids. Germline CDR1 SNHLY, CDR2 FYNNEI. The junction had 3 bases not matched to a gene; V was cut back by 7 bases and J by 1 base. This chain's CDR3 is CASTQGVQETQYF. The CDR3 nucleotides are TGTGCCAGCACTCAGGGGGTCCAAGAGACCCAGTACTTC.

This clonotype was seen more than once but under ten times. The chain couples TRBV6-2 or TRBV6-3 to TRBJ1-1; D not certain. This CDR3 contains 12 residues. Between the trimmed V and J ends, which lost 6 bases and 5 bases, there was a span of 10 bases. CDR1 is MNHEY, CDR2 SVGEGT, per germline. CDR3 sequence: CASRPTRTEAFF. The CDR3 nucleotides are TGTGCCAGCAGACCTACAAGGACTGAAGCTTTCTTT.

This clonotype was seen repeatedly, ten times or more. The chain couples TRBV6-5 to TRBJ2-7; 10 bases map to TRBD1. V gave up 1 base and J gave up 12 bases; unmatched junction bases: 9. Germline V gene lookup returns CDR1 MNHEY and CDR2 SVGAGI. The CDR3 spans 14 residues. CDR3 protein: CASSYLGQGPLWYF. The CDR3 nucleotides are TGTGCCAGCAGTTACTTGGGACAGGGGCCCTTATGGTACTTC.

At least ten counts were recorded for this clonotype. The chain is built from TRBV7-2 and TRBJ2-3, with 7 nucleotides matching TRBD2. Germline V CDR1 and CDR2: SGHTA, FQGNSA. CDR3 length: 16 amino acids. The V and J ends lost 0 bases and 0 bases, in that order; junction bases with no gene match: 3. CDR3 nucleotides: TGTGCCAGCAGCTTAGCAGCGGGGAAAAGCACAGATACGCAGTATTTT. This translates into CASSLAAGKSTDTQYF.

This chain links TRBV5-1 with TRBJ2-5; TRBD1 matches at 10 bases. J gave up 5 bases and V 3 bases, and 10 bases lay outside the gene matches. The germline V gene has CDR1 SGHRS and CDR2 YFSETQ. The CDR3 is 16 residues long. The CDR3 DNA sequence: TGCGCCAGCAGCTGGACGGGACAGGGGTTGGAGGAGACCCAGTACTTC. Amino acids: CASSWTGQGLEETQYF.

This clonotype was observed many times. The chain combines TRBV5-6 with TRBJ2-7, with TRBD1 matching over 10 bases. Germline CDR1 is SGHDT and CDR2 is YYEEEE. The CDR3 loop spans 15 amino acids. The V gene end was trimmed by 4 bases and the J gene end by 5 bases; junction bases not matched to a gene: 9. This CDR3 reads CASSTTGTGDHEQYV. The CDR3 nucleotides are TGTGCCAGCAGCACAACCGGGACAGGGGATCACGAGCAGTACGTC.

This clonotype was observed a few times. The CDR3 protein is CASGTTGGSEKPLHF. The CDR3 bases are TGTGCCAGCGGCACGACAGGGGGTAGTGAAAAACCCCTCCACTTT. The V call is TRBV7-2, the J call TRBJ1-6; TRBD1 matches at 9 bases. V was clipped by 8 bases and J by 12 bases; unmatched bases: 14. Looked up from germline, CDR1 is SGHTA and CDR2 is FQGNSA. The CDR3 covers 15 residues.

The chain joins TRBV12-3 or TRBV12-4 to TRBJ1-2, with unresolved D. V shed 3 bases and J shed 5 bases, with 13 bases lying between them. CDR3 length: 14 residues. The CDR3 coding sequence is TGTGCCAGCAGTTTCGTAGGCCCTGGGTATGGCTACACCTTC. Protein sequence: CASSFVGPGYGYTF.

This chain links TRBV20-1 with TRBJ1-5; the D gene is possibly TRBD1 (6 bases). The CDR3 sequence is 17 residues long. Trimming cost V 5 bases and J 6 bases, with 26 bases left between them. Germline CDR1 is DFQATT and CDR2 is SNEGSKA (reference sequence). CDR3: CSAGTGIGLRNFQPQHF. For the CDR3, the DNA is TGCAGTGCTGGAACAGGGATCGGGTTACGGAACTTTCAGCCCCAGCATTTT.

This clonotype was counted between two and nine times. In DNA form, the CDR3 reads TGTGCCAGCAGTTACGGTGGTTGGCAGGCTCACTCTGGAAACACCATATATTTT. Amino acid sequence: CASSYGGWQAHSGNTIYF. The chain has TRBV6-5 and TRBJ1-3, with no clear D. CDR3 length equals 18 residues. CDR1 is MNHEY and CDR2 is SVGAGI in the germline V gene. V was pared by 2 bases and J by 0 bases, with 17 bases between.

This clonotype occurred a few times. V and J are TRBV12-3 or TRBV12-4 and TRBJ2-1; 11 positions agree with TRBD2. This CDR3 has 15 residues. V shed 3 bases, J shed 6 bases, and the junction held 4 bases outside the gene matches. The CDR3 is CASSFTSGGVNEQFF. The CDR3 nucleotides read TGTGCCAGCAGTTTTACTAGCGGGGGAGTCAATGAGCAGTTCTTC.

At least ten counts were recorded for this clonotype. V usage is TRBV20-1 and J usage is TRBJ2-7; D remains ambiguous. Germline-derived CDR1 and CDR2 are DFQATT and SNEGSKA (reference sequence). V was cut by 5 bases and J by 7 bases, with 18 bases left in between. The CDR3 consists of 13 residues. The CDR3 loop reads CSAGLTHAPEQYF. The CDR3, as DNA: TGCAGTGCTGGATTGACACATGCACCGGAGCAGTACTTC.

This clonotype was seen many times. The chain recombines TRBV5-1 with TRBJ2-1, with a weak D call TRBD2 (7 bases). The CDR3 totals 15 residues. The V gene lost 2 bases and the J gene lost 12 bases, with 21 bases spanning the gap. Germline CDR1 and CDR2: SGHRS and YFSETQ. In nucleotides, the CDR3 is TGCGCCAGCAGCTTCGGACAGACTAGCCCTGCTAGGCAGTTCTTC. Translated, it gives CASSFGQTSPARQFF. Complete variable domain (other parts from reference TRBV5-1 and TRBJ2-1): KAGVTQTPRYLIKTRGQQVTLSCSPISGHRSVSWYQQTPGQGLQFLFEYFSETQRNKGNFPGRFSGRQFSNSRSEMNVSTLELGDSALYLCASSFGQTSPARQFFGPGTRLTVL.

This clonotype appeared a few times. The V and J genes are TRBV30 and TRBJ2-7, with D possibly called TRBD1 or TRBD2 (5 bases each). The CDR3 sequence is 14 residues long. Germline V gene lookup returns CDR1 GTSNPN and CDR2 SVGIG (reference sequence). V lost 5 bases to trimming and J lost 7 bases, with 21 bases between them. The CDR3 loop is CAWLEQDCGREQYF. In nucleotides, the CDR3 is TGTGCCTGGCTCGAACAGGACTGCGGCAGAGAGCAGTACTTC. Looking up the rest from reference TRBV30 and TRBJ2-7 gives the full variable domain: SQTIHQWPATLVQPVGSPLSLECTVEGTSNPNLYWYRQAAGRGLQLLFYSVGIGQISSEVPQNLSASRPQDRQFILSSKKLLLSDSGFYLCAWLEQDCGREQYFGPGTRLTVT.

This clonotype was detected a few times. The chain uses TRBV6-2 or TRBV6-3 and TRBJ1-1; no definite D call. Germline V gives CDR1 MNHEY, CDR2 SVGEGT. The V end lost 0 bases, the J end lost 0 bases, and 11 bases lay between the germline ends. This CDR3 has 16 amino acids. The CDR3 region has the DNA TGTGCCAGCAGTTACTCCCCCCGGAAATTGAACACTGAAGCTTTCTTT. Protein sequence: CASSYSPRKLNTEAFF.

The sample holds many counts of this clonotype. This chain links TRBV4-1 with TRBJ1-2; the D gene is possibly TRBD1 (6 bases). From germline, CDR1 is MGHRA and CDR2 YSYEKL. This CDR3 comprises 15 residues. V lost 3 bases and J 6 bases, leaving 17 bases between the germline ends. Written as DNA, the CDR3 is TGCGCCAGCAGCCAGAGGGGGGGAGTTGAGAATGGCTACACCTTC. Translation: CASSQRGGVENGYTF.

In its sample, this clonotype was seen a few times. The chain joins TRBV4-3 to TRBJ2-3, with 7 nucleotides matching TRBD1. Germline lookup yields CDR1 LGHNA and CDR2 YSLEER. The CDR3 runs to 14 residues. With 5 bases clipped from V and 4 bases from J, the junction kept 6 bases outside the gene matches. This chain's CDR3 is CASSATGIPDTQYF. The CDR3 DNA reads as TGCGCCAGCAGCGCGACAGGGATACCAGATACGCAGTATTTT.

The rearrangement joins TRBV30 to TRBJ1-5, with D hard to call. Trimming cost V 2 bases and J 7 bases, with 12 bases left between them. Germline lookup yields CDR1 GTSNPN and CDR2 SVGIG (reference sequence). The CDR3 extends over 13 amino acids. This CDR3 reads CAWSPDNTQPQHF. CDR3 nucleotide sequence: TGTGCCTGGAGTCCGGATAATACGCAGCCCCAGCATTTT.

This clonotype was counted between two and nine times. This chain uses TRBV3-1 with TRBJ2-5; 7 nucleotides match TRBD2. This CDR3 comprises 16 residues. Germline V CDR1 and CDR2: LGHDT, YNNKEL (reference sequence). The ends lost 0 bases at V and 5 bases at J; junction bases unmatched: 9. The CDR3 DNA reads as TGTGCCAGCAGCCAAGAGACAGCGGGGCTTTTCGAGACCCAGTACTTC. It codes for CASSQETAGLFETQYF.

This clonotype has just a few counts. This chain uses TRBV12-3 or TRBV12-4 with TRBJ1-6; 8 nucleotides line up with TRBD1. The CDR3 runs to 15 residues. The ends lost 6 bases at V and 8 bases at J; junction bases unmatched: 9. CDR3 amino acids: CASSPRQGPDSPLHF. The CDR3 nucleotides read TGTGCCAGCAGCCCTCGACAGGGGCCCGATTCACCCCTCCACTTT.